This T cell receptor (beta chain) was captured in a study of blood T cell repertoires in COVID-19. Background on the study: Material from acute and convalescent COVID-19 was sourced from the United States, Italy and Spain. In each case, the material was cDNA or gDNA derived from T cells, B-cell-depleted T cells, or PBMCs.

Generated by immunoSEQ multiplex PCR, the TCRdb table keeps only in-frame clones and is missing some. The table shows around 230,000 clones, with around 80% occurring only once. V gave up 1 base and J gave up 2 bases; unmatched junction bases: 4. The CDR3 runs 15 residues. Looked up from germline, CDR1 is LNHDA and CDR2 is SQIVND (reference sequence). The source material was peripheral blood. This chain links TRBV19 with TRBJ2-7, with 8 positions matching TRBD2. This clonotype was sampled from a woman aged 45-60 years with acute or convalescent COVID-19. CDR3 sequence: CASSIAGLGAYEQYF. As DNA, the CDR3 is TGTGCCAGTAGTATAGCGGGACTAGGAGCCTACGAGCAGTACTTC. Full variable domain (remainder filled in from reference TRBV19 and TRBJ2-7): DGGITQSPKYLFRKEGQNVTLSCEQNLNHDAMYWYRQDPGQGLRLIYYSQIVNDFQKGDIAEGYSVSREKKESFPLTVTSAQKNPTAFYLCASSIAGLGAYEQYFGPGTRLTVT.